The clone carrying this T cell receptor (beta chain) was observed many times. This sample was included in a study of T cells in Graves' hyperthyroidism and ophthalmopathy. The CDR3 consists of 15 residues. V was cut by 6 bases and J by 0 bases, with 14 bases left in between. CDR1 is MNHNS and CDR2 is SASEGT in the germline V gene. RNA transcripts yielded amplified TCR beta CDR3 regions. The primer set for the first-round RT-PCR of the TCR CDR3 was HTBI. TCRdb re-called the multiplex PCR reads through MiXCR, storing one row per CDR3 protein. The repertoire holds a few hundred thousand distinct CDR3 sequences, approximately 14% seen once, with around 14% in the top ten. Fresh peripheral blood, about 10 ml of it, supplied the PBMCs.

This receptor was identified in a woman in her late teens or twenties with Graves' hyperthyroidism. V usage is TRBV6-1 and J usage is TRBJ1-2; D is undetermined. Sequenced material: blood. The CDR3 DNA is TGTGCCAGCAGCCCATTGGGCTTCTCTAACTATGGCTACACCTTC. Its translation: CASSPLGFSNYGYTF.